This T cell receptor (beta chain) appears in the sequencing data of a study of blood T cell repertoires in COVID-19 (dated by TCRdb to 2020 to 2022). Study-level background: The collaborator samples originated in the United States, Italy and Spain and spanned the acute and convalescent phases of COVID-19. The material from the prospective study consisted of cDNA or gDNA derived from T cells, B-cell-depleted T cells, or PBMCs. The dataset comprised deeply sampled blood TCRbeta repertoires from subjects exposed to, actively infected with, or recovered from COVID-19. The repertoires were released in a freely available public database meant as a resource for research on the immune response to SARS-CoV-2. The samples were drawn from two sources: the first 160 participants of the ongoing ImmuneRACE study, and 950 to 1,500 subjects contributed by 6 global collaborators. The sample metadata nearly always contained a de-identified subject ID, COVID-19 status, age in years and sex. Where available, HLA class I and class II types were taken from metadata supplied by the sample provider and were not determined by assay-based typing. Overall study results and their limits: Clinical and demographic metadata were provided uncurated, with the amount varying by source and participant.

In the prospective study, participants were roughly 18 to 100 years old, resided in about two dozen geographic areas of the United States, and were enrolled through a virtual design. To assign participants to cohorts, the prospective study relied on clinical history that participants themselves reported in a screening survey and a study questionnaire. For ImmuneRACE Cohort 3, a participant was defined as recovered based on two consecutive negative NP/OP PCR tests, clearance by a healthcare professional, or resolution of symptoms. In the prospective study, whole blood, serum and a nasopharyngeal or oropharyngeal swab were collected from each participant by mobile phlebotomists. Participants in the prospective study had the option to provide additional blood draws and questionnaires over an approximately two-month period. Prospective study blood samples were shipped either frozen or at room temperature before DNA extraction.

TCRbeta CDR3 regions were amplified from genomic DNA by means of the immunoSEQ Assay, a bias-controlled multiplex PCR. Per the original workflow: Nucleated cell counts per sample were estimated from amplification of reference gene primers within the assay. Sequence reads were collapsed and filtered to measure the absolute abundance of every unique TCRbeta CDR3 rearrangement. For each sample, productive Simpson clonality was calculated as the square root of Simpson's diversity index across productive rearrangements. What TCRdb holds here is the immuneACCESS table cut down to in-frame rearrangements. Part of the clones is not present; checked against another copy, under half of the missing clones reflect an unresolved V gene, and the others are unexplained. V, J and clone size derive from that table, while D and trimming were established from the DNA sequence. In all, the sample holds 200,000 to 300,000 clones, and more than 75% of those were seen once. The ten largest clones add up to less than 3% of the sample.

CDR1 is given as MDHEN and CDR2 as SYDVKM, both from the germline V gene. V gives up 2 bases and J gives up 6 bases, and the segment between their germline ends measures 14 bases. The CDR3 starts with the cysteine, ends with the phenylalanine, and has 15 residues. Just CDR3 DNA is preserved here, 45 bases in frame from base 1. Turning to this clone: The antigen it recognizes is unknown. It has no much larger one-base neighbor in the sample; base qualities were not kept.

Source material: PBMCs or T cells enriched from blood (not recorded which). The receptor chain draws on TRBV28 and TRBJ2-1, with a weak D call of TRBD1 (6 bases match). This TCR derives from a young woman who had recovered from COVID-19. The encoded CDR3 is CASSLPSTGSNEQFF. The bases are TGTGCCAGCAGTTTACCCTCGACAGGAAGCAATGAGCAGTTCTTC.